The entry below describes one T cell receptor (beta chain). The antigen remains undetermined. These data belong to a study of T cells after posttransplantation cyclophosphamide. V was clipped by 4 bases and J by 1 base; unmatched bases: 1. Germline-derived CDR1 and CDR2 are KGHSH and LQKENI. The CDR3 is 14 amino acids. Study-wide results and caveats: TRB overlap between skin or GI tissue T cells and blood was limited.

Some clones are missing from TCRdb's copy, which holds only in-frame ones; the method was immunoSEQ multiplex PCR. The repertoire yields tens of thousands of clones, none seen only once; the top ten contain about 2.3%. This TCR was recovered from a man aged 40-55 years in good health, CMV-negative, and a related stem cell transplant donor. The sequenced material came from PBMCs. This chain uses TRBV18 with TRBJ1-1, with 9 bases that match TRBD1. This CDR3 is CASSRGQGNTEAFF. The DNA of the CDR3 is TGTGCCAGCTCACGGGGACAGGGGAACACTGAAGCTTTCTTT.